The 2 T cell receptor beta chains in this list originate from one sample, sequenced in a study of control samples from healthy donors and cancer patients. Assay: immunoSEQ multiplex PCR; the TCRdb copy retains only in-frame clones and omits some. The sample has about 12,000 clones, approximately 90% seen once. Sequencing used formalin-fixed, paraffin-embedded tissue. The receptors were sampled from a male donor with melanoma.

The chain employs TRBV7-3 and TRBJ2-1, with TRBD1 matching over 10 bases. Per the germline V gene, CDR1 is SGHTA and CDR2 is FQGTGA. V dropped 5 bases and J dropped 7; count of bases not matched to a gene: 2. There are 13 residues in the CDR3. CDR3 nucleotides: TGTGCCAGCAGCCAGGGACAGGGGAATGAGCAGTTCTTC. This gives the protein CASSQGQGNEQFF.

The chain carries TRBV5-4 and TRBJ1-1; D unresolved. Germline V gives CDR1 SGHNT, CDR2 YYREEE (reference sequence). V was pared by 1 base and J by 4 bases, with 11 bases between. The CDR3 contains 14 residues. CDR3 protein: CASSLIGQSTEAFF. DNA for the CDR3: TGTGCCAGCAGCTTGATTGGGCAGAGCACTGAAGCTTTCTTT.